The clone carrying this TCR beta chain was detected many times. Its antigen is unidentified. V was clipped by 0 bases and J by 5 bases, with 15 bases between them. This CDR3 is built from 16 residues. Germline V gene lookup returns CDR1 SGHKS and CDR2 YYEKEE (reference sequence). This sample is drawn from a study of CD8+CD57+ T cells in acquired aplastic anemia. General study results and limits: Between patients and controls, some 31 CD8+ CDR3 sequences were found in common.

The study profiled TCR beta VDJ and CDR3 using genomic DNA as template. TCRdb processed the reads anew with MiXCR; each CDR3 protein has one entry. The sample contains 250,000 to 300,000 distinct CDR3 sequences, 56% of which appear only once. This sequence was found in a human donor with severe aplastic anemia or a healthy control (not recorded which). The sequencing input was sorted CD4+, CD8+, or CD8+CD57+ T cells (not recorded which) from PBMCs. The rearrangement links TRBV5-5 to TRBJ2-1; perhaps TRBD2 as D (5 bases). The CDR3 bases are TGTGCCAGCAGCTTGGATCTTGCGGGTCAAGACAATGAGCAGTTCTTC. Translated: CASSLDLAGQDNEQFF.